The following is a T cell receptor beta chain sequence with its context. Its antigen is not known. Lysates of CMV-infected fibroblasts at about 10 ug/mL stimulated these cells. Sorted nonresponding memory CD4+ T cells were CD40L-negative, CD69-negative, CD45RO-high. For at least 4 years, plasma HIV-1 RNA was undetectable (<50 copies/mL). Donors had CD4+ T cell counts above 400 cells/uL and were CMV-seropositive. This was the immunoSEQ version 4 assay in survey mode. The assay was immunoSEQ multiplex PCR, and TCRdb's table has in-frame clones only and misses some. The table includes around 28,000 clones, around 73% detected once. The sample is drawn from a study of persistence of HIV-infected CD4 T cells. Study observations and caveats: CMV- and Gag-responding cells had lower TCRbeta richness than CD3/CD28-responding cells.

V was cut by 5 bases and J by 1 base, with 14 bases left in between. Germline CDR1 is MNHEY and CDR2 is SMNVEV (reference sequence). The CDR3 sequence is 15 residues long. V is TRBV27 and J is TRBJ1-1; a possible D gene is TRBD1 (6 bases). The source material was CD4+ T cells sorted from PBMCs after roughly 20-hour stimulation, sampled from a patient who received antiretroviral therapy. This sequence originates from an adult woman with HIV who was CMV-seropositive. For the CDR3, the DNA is TGTGCCAGCAGTACCGACAGGTCTCCGAACACTGAAGCTTTCTTT. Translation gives CASSTDRSPNTEAFF.